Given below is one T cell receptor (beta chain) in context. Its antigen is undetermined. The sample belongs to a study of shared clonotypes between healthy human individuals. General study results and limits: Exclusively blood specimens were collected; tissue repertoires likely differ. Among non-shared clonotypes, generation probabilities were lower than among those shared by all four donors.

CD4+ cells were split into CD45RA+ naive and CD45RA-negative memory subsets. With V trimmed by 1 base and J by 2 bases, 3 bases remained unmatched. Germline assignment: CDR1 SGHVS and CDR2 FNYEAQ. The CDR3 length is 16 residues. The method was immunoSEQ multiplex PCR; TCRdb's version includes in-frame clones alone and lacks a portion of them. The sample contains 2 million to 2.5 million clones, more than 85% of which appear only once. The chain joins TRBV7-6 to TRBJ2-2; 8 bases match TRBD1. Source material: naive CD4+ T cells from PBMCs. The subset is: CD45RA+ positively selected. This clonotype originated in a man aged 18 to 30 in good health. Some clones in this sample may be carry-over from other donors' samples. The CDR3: CASSLVAGGNTGELFF. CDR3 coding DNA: TGTGCCAGCAGCTTAGTTGCAGGGGGCAACACCGGGGAGCTGTTTTTT.